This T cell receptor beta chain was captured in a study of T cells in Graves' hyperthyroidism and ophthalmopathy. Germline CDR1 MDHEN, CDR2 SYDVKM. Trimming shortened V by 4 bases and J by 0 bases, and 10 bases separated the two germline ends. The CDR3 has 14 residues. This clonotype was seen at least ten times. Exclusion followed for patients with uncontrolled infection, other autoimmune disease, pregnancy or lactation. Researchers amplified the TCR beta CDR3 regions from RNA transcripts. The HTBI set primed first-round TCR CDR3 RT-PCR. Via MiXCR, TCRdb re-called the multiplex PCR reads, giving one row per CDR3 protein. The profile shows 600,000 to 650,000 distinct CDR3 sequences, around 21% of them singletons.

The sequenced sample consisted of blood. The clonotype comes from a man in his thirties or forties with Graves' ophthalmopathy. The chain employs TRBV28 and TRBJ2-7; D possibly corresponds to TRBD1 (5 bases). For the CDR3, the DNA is TGTGCCAGCAGTTCCCCAGGGTACTCCTACGAGCAGTACTTC. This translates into CASSSPGYSYEQYF. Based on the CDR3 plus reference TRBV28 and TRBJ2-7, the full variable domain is DVKVTQSSRYLVKRTGEKVFLECVQDMDHENMFWYRQDPGLGLRLIYFSYDVKMKEKGDIPEGYSVSREKKERFSLILESASTNQTSMYLCASSSPGYSYEQYFGPGTRLTVT.